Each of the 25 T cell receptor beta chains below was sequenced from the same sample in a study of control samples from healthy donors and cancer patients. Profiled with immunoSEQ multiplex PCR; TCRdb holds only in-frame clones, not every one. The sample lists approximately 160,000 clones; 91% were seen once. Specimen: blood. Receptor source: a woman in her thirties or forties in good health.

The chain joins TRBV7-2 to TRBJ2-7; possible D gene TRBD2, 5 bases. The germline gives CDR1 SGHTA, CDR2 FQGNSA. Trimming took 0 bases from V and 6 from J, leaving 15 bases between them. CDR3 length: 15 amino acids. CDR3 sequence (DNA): TGTGCCAGCAGCTTAGCCGAGCAGTGGACTCTCGAGCAGTACTTC. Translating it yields CASSLAEQWTLEQYF. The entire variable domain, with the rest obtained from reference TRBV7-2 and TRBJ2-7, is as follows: GAGVSQSPSNKVTEKGKDVELRCDPISGHTALYWYRQSLGQGLEFLIYFQGNSAPDKSGLPSDRFSAERTGGSVSTLTIQRTQQEDSAVYLCASSLAEQWTLEQYFGPGTRLTVT.

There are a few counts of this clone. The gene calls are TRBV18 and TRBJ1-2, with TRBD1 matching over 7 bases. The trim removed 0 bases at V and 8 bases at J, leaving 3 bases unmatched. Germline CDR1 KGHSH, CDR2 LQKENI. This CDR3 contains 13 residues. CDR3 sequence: CASSPPTGQGYTF. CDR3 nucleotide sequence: TGTGCCAGCTCACCACCGACAGGGCAAGGCTACACCTTC.

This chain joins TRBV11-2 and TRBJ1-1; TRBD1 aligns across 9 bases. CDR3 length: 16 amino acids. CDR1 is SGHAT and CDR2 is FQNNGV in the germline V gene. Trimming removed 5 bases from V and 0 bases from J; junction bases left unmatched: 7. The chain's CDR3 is CASSPWGTGMNTEAFF. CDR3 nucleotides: TGTGCCAGCAGCCCCTGGGGGACAGGGATGAACACTGAAGCTTTCTTT.

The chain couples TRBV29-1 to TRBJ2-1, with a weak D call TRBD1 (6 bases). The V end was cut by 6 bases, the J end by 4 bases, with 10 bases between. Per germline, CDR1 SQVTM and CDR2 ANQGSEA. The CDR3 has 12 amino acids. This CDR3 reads CSVWDKYNEQFF. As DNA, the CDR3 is TGCAGCGTCTGGGACAAGTACAATGAGCAGTTCTTC.

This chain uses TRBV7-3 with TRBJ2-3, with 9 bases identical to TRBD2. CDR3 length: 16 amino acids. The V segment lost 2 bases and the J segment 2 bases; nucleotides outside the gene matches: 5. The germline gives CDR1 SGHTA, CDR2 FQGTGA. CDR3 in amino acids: CASSLDSGGPTDTQYF. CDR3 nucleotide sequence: TGTGCCAGCAGCTTAGATAGCGGGGGACCCACAGATACGCAGTATTTT. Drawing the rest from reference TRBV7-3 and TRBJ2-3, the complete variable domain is GAGVSQTPSNKVTEKGKYVELRCDPISGHTALYWYRQSLGQGPEFLIYFQGTGAADDSGLPNDRFFAVRPEGSVSTLKIQRTERGDSAVYLCASSLDSGGPTDTQYFGPGTRLTVL.

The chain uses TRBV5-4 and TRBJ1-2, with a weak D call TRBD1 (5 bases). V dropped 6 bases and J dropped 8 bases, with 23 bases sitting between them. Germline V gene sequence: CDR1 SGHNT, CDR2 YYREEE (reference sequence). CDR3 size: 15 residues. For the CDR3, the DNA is TGTGCCAGCAACCCGGACCCAGGGTTGGGTGAGGGCTACACCTTC. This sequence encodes CASNPDPGLGEGYTF.

The CDR3 here is CASSFSRGQETQYF. Here the CDR3 DNA reads TGCGCCAGCAGCTTTAGCAGGGGGCAAGAGACCCAGTACTTC. This sequence joins TRBV5-1 and TRBJ2-5; 7 bases are shared with TRBD1. The CDR3 has 14 amino acids. Germline V gene data show CDR1 as SGHRS and CDR2 as YFSETQ. The ends lost 2 bases at V and 2 bases at J; junction bases unmatched: 3.

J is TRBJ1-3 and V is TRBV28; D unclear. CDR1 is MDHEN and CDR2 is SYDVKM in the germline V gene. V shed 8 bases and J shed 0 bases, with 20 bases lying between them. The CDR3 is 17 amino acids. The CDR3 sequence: CASGSYPTGSSGNTIYF. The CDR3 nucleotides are TGTGCCAGCGGCTCTTACCCCACGGGCTCCTCTGGAAACACCATATATTTT.

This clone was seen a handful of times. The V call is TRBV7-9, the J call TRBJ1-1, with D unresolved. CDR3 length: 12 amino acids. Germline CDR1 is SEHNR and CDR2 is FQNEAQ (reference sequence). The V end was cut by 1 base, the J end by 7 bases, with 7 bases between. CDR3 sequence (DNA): TGTGCCAGCAGCTTAGGGGCACATGAAGCTTTCTTT. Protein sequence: CASSLGAHEAFF.

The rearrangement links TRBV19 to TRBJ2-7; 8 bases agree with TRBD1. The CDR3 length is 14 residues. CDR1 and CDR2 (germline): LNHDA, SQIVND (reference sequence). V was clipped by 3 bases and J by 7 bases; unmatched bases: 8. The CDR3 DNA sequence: TGTGCCAGTAGTATCGCGCAGGGGGCCTGGGAGCAGTACTTC. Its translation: CASSIAQGAWEQYF.

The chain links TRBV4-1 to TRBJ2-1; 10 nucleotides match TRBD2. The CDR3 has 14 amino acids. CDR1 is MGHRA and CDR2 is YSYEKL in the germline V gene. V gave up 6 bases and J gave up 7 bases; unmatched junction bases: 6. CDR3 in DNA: TGCGCCAGCAGGACTGGACTAGCGGCGAATGAGCAGTTCTTC. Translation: CASRTGLAANEQFF.

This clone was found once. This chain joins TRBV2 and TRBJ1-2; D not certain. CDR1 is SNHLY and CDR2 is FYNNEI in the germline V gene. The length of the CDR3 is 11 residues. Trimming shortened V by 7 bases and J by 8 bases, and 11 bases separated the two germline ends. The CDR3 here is CASTWLVGYTF. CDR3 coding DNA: TGTGCCAGCACTTGGCTGGTGGGCTACACCTTC.

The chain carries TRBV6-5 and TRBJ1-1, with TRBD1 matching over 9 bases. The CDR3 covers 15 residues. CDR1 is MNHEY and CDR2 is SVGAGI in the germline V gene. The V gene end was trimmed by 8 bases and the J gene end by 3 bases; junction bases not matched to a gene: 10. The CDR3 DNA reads TGTGCCAGCTGGGGGGTCCGGGACAGGGACACTGAAGCTTTCTTT. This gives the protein CASWGVRDRDTEAFF.

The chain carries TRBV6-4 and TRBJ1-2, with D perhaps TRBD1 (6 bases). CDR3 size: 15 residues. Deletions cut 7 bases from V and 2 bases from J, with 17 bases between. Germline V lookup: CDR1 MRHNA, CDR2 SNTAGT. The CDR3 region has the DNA TGTGCCAGCATCCTATACGCGGGACAAAACTATGGCTACACCTTC. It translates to CASILYAGQNYGYTF.

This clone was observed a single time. CDR3 coding DNA: TGTGCCAGCAGCGTAGGGGCGGACACAGGTGGCTACACCTTC. Its translation: CASSVGADTGGYTF. The V and J genes are TRBV9 and TRBJ1-2, with a weak D call TRBD1 (5 bases). Germline V gene data show CDR1 as SGDLS and CDR2 as YYNGEE. Trimming removed 0 bases at V and 7 bases at J, with 13 bases between. The CDR3 spans 14 residues.

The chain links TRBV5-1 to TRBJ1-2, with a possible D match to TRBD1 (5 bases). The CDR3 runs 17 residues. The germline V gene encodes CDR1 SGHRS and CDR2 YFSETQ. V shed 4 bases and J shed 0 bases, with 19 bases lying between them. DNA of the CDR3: TGCGCCAGCAGCATAGGGGACCTCAGGTCGGCTAACTATGGCTACACCTTC. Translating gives CASSIGDLRSANYGYTF.

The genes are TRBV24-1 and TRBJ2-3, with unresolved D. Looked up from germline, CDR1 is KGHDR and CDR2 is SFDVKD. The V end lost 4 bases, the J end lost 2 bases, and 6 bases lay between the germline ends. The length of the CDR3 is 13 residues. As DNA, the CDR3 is TGTGCCACCAGTGACCGATACACAGATACGCAGTATTTT. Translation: CATSDRYTDTQYF.

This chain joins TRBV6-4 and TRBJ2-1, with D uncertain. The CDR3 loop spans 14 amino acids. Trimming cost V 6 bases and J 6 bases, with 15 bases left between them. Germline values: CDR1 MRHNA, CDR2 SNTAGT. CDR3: CASSRSPDGNEQFF. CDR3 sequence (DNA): TGTGCCAGCAGCCGGTCCCCGGACGGCAATGAGCAGTTCTTC.

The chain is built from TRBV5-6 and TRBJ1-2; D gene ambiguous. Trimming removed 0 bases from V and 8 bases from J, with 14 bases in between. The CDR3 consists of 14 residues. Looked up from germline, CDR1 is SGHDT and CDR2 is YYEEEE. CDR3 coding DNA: TGTGCCAGCAGCTTGGTCTTTCCGTCTATAGGCTACACCTTC. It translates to CASSLVFPSIGYTF.

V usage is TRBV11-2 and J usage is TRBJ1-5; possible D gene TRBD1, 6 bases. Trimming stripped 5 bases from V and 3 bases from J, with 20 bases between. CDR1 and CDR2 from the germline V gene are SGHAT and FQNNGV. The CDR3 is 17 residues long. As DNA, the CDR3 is TGTGCCAGCAGCACGATGGCGGGGGCTTCTATCAATCAGCCCCAGCATTTT. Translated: CASSTMAGASINQPQHF.

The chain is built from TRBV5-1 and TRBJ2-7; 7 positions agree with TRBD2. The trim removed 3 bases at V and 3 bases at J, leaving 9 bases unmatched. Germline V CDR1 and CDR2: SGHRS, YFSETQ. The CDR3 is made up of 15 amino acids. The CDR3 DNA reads TGCGCCAGCAGCTACGAGGGAGGGGAGGTCTACGAGCAGTACTTC. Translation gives CASSYEGGEVYEQYF.

The CDR3 loop is CATSRGWDEQYF. As DNA, the CDR3 is TGTGCCACCAGCAGAGGATGGGACGAGCAGTACTTC. The gene calls are TRBV15 and TRBJ2-7; D remains ambiguous. Trimming removed 1 base from V and 5 bases from J, with 6 bases in between. The CDR3 has 12 amino acids. Germline CDR1 is LNHNV and CDR2 is YYDKDF (reference sequence).

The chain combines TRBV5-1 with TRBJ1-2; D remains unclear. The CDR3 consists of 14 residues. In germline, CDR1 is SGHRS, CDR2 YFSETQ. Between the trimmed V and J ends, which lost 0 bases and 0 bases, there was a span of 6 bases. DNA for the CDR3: TGCGCCAGCAGCTTGGACAGTTCTAACTATGGCTACACCTTC. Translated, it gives CASSLDSSNYGYTF.

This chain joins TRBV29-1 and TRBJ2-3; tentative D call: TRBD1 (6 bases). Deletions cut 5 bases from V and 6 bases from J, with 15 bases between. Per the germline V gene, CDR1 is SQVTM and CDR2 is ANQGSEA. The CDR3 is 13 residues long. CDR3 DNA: TGCAGCGTTAACAGGGATGGTGGGGATACGCAGTATTTT. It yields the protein CSVNRDGGDTQYF.

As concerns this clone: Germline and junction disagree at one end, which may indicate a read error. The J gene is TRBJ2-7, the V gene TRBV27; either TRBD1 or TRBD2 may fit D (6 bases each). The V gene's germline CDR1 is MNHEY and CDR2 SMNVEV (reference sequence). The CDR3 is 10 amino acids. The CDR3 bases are TGTGCTACCAGGGACTGGGGGCTACACTTC. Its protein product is CATRDWGLHF.